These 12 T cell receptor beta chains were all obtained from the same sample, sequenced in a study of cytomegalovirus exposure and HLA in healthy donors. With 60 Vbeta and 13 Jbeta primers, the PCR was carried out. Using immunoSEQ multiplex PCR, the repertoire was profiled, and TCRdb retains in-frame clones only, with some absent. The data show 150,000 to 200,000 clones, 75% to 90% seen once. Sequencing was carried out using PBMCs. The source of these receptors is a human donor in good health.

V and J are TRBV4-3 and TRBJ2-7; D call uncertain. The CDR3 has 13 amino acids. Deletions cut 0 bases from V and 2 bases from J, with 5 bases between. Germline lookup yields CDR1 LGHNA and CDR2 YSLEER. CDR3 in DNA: TGCGCCAGCAGCCAAGATCTAGCCTACGAGCAGTACTTC. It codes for CASSQDLAYEQYF.

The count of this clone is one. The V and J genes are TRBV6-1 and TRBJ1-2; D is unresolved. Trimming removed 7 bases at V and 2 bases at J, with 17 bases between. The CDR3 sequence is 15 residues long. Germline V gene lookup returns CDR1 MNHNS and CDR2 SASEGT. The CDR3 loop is CASKGGSGANYGYTF. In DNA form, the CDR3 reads TGTGCCAGCAAAGGAGGGAGCGGCGCCAACTATGGCTACACCTTC.

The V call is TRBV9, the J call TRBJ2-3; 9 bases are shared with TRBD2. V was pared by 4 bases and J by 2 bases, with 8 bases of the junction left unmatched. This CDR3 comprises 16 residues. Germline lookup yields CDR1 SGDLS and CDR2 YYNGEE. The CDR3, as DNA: TGTGCCAGCAGCTTCTCAGCGGGGGGCCACACAGATACGCAGTATTTT. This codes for CASSFSAGGHTDTQYF.

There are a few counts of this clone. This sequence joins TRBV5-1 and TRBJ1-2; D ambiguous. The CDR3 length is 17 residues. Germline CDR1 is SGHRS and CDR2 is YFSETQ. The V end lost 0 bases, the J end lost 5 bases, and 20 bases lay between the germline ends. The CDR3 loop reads CASSLDREATFEYGYTF. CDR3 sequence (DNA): TGCGCCAGCAGCTTGGATAGGGAGGCAACCTTTGAGTATGGCTACACCTTC.

As DNA, the CDR3 is TGTGCCAGACCAACTAGCGGGGGGCCATACACAGATACGCAGTATTTT. This gives the protein CARPTSGGPYTDTQYF. This chain joins TRBV2 and TRBJ2-3, with 12 positions matching TRBD2. Unmatched junction bases numbered 9, after V lost 9 bases and J lost 2 bases. Germline V gene lookup returns CDR1 SNHLY and CDR2 FYNNEI. This CDR3 region has 16 residues.

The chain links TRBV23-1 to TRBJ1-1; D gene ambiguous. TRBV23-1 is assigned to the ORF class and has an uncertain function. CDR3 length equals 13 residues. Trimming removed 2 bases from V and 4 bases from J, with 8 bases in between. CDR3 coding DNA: TGCGCCAGCAGTCAAGTTATTTTCACTGAAGCTTTCTTT. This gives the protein CASSQVIFTEAFF.

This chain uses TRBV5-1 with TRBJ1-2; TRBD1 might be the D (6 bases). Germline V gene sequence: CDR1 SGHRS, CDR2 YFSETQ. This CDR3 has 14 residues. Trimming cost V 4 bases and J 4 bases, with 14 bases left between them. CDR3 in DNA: TGCGCCAGCAGCCCGGGAGGGGGTAGCTATGGCTACACCTTC. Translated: CASSPGGGSYGYTF. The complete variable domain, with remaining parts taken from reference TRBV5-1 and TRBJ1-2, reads KAGVTQTPRYLIKTRGQQVTLSCSPISGHRSVSWYQQTPGQGLQFLFEYFSETQRNKGNFPGRFSGRQFSNSRSEMNVSTLELGDSALYLCASSPGGGSYGYTFGSGTRLTVV.

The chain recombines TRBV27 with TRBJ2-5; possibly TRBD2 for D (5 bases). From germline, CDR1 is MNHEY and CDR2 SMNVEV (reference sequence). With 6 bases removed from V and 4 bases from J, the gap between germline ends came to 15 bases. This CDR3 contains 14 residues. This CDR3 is CASSRSRGVETQYF. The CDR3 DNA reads TGTGCCAGCAGCAGAAGTCGGGGAGTAGAGACCCAGTACTTC.

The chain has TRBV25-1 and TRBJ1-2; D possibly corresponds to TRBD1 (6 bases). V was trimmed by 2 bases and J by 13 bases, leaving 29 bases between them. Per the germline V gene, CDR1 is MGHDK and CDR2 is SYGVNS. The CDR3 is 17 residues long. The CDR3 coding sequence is TGTGCCAGCAGTGAAAGAGCGGGAGGCCCCTCTCTCTTGGACAGCACCTTC. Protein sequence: CASSERAGGPSLLDSTF.

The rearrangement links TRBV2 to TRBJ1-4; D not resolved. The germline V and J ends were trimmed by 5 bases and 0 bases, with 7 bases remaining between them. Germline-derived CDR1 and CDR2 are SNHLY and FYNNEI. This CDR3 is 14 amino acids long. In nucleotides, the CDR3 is TGTGCCAGCAGTCTGGGAGCAACTAATGAAAAACTGTTTTTT. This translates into CASSLGATNEKLFF.

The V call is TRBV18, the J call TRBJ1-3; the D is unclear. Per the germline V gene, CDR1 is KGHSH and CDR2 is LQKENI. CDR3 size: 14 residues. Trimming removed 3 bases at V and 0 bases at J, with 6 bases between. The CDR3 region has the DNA TGTGCCAGCTCACCCTCCAGCTCTGGAAACACCATATATTTT. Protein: CASSPSSSGNTIYF.

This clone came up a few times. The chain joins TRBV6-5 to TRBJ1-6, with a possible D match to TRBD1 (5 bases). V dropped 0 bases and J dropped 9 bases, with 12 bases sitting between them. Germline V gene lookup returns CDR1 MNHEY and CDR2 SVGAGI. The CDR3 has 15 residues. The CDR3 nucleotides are TGTGCCAGCAGTTACTCGTCCAGGGTCGGTTCACCCCTCCACTTT. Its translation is CASSYSSRVGSPLHF.